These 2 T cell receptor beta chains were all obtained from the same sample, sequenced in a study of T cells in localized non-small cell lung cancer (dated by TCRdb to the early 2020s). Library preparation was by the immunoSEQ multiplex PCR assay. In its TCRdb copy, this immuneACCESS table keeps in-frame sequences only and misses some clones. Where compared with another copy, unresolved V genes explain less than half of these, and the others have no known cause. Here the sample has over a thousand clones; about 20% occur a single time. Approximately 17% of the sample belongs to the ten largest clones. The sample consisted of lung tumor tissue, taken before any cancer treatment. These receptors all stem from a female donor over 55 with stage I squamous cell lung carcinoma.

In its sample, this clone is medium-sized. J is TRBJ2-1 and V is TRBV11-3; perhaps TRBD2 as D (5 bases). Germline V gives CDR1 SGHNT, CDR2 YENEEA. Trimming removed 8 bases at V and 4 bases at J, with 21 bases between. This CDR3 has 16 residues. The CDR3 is CASSPWETSSYNEQFF. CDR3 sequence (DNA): TGTGCCAGCTCCCCTTGGGAGACATCCTCATACAATGAGCAGTTCTTC.

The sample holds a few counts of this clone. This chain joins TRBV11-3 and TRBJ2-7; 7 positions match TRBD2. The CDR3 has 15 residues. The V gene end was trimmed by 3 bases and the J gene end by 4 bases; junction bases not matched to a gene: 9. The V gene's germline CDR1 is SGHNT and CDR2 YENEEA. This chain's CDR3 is CASSLGVSGPYEQYF. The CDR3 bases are TGTGCCAGCAGCTTGGGAGTTAGCGGGCCATACGAGCAGTACTTC.